This is a list of T cell receptor beta chains from one sample in a study of early T cells in non-severe SARS-CoV-2 infection. TCRdb reprocessed the 5' RACE reads via MiXCR and lists one record per CDR3 protein. The sample includes 85,000 to 120,000 distinct CDR3 sequences, around 14% seen only once; the top ten take less than 8%. The sequenced sample consisted of whole blood. All receptors come from an adult who was a healthcare worker with PCR-confirmed SARS-CoV-2 infection or an uninfected control (not recorded which). CDR3s include the opening cysteine and the closing phenylalanine or tryptophan. Each record gives: V gene, D gene, J gene, clone size, CDR3 DNA, CDR3 protein. A D gene is named only where the DNA matches it firmly. The size field is filled for only some rows; it gives once, few, many or a size class.

>TRBV11-3|-|TRBJ2-1|many
TGTGCCAGCAGCTTAACCGGGATGGGGAATGCCTACAATGAGCAGTTCTTC
CASSLTGMGNAYNEQFF
>TRBV14|-|TRBJ1-4|-
TGTGCCAGCAGCCCCCACCCAGACAGGCCAAATGAAAAACTGTTTTTT
CASSPHPDRPNEKLFF
>TRBV4-3|-|TRBJ2-5|many
TGCGCCAGCAGCCAAGGCGGGGTGGGAGAGACCCAGTACTTC
CASSQGGVGETQYF
>TRBV18|-|TRBJ2-2|many
TGTGCCAGCTCTCAAATCTCCGGGACGTTCACCGGGGAGCTGTTTTTT
CASSQISGTFTGELFF
>TRBV5-6|-|TRBJ1-5|many
TGTGCCAGCAGCTACGGAGGCGGTCAGCCCCAGCATTTT
CASSYGGGQPQHF
>TRBV6-2/TRBV6-3|-|TRBJ1-5|-
TGTGCCAGCCAACTGGCCAGCAATCAGCCCCAGCATTTT
CASQLASNQPQHF
>TRBV29-1|-|TRBJ2-4|few
TGCAGCGCACGGCTGTTGGAACCCAAAAACATTCAGTACTTC
CSARLLEPKNIQYF
>TRBV20-1|-|TRBJ2-1|few
TGCAGTGCTAGCCGGCCCCAAGGCAGAGATGAGCAGTTCTTC
CSASRPQGRDEQFF
>TRBV28|TRBD2|TRBJ2-7|many
TGTGCCAGCAGTTCAGTAGCGGGTAAGGGCTACGAGCAGTACTTC
CASSSVAGKGYEQYF
>TRBV9|-|TRBJ2-5|few
TGTGCCAGCAGCGTTAGACCCAATGCCAGGGAGACCCAGTACTTC
CASSVRPNARETQYF
>TRBV24-1|-|TRBJ2-1|-
TGTGCCACCGAGGTGGGGGTTGGGGATGAGCAGTTCTTC
CATEVGVGDEQFF
>TRBV25-1|-|TRBJ1-6|few
TGTGCCAGCAGGGCACAGGGAAATAATTCACCCCTCCACTTT
CASRAQGNNSPLHF
>TRBV5-5|-|TRBJ2-1|many
TGTGCCAGCAGCTTGGACGACGGCTCAACCTACAATGAGCAGTTCTTC
CASSLDDGSTYNEQFF
>TRBV12-5|-|TRBJ2-1|many
TGTGCTAGTGGTTTGGACCTGACAGGAAGGTTCTTC
CASGLDLTGRFF
>TRBV20-1|-|TRBJ2-7|many
TGCAGTGCTATGGCGGGTGGGAGCTCCTACGAGCAGTACTTC
CSAMAGGSSYEQYF